These T cell receptor beta chains were read from a single sample in a study of blood T cells in healthy people across ages. A single record per CDR3 protein comes from TCRdb applying MiXCR to the 5' RACE reads. The sample carries about 1.6 million distinct CDR3 sequences, roughly 32% recorded once. Source material: blood. These receptors were collected from a woman aged 25-40 years in good health. The CDR3 runs from the conserved cysteine through the conserved F or W. The order of the fields is clone size, J gene, D gene, V gene, CDR3 DNA, CDR3 protein. A D gene is named only where the DNA matches it firmly. Only part of the rows carry a size: once, few, many, or a class if the clone is expanded.

abundance: .
j_gene: TRBJ2-5
d_gene: .
v_gene: TRBV29-1
CDR3nt: TGCAGCGCTAGACTACAAGGGACCCAGTACTTC
CDR3aa: CSARLQGTQYF

abundance: few
j_gene: TRBJ2-7
d_gene: .
v_gene: TRBV2
CDR3nt: TGTGCCAGCAGGGACAGAAACTACGAGCAGTACTTC
CDR3aa: CASRDRNYEQYF

abundance: .
j_gene: TRBJ1-4
d_gene: .
v_gene: TRBV5-1
CDR3nt: TGCGCCAGCAGCCAGTCGACAAAAAGGGATGAAAAACGGTTTTTT
CDR3aa: CASSQSTKRDEKRFF

abundance: few
j_gene: TRBJ1-5
d_gene: .
v_gene: TRBV28
CDR3nt: TGTGCCAGCAGTTTGGGCAGAGGCCAGCCCCAGCATTTT
CDR3aa: CASSLGRGQPQHF

abundance: few
j_gene: TRBJ1-2
d_gene: .
v_gene: TRBV27
CDR3nt: TGTGCCAGCAGTCCCGGGGCGCGTTATGGCTACACCTTC
CDR3aa: CASSPGARYGYTF

abundance: .
j_gene: TRBJ2-1
d_gene: TRBD2
v_gene: TRBV27
CDR3nt: TGTGCCAGCAGTTTATGGGGTTCCGGGACTAGCGGGACAAATGAGCAGTTCTTC
CDR3aa: CASSLWGSGTSGTNEQFF

abundance: .
j_gene: TRBJ1-5
d_gene: .
v_gene: TRBV2
CDR3nt: TGTGCCAGCAGTAAAATACAGACCAATCAGCCCCAGCATTTT
CDR3aa: CASSKIQTNQPQHF

abundance: .
j_gene: TRBJ2-7
d_gene: TRBD1
v_gene: TRBV15
CDR3nt: TGTGCCACCAGCAGAGAACCTGGGACAGGGGGCGTTTTATACCACGAGCAGTACTTC
CDR3aa: CATSREPGTGGVLYHEQYF

abundance: few
j_gene: TRBJ2-1
d_gene: TRBD2
v_gene: TRBV6-1
CDR3nt: TGTGCCAGCAGGGGGACTAGCGTAGCCTACAATGAGCAGTTCTTC
CDR3aa: CASRGTSVAYNEQFF

abundance: .
j_gene: TRBJ1-1
d_gene: .
v_gene: TRBV7-2
CDR3nt: TGTGCCAGCAGCTTAGCGCTAAGTAGCTGGAATGAAGCTTTCTTT
CDR3aa: CASSLALSSWNEAFF

abundance: .
j_gene: TRBJ1-4
d_gene: TRBD1
v_gene: TRBV20-1
CDR3nt: TGCAGTGCTAAAGGGGTCGGGACAGCAACTAATGAAAAACTGTTTTTT
CDR3aa: CSAKGVGTATNEKLFF

abundance: .
j_gene: TRBJ2-1
d_gene: TRBD2
v_gene: TRBV9
CDR3nt: TGTGCCAGCAGCGTAGCTTTACGGGAGGATCCTGAGCAGTTCTTC
CDR3aa: CASSVALREDPEQFF

abundance: .
j_gene: TRBJ2-7
d_gene: .
v_gene: TRBV11-2
CDR3nt: TGTGCCAGCAGCCCCACTAGAGGGGTCGGCGAGCAGTACTTC
CDR3aa: CASSPTRGVGEQYF

abundance: many
j_gene: TRBJ2-1
d_gene: .
v_gene: TRBV27
CDR3nt: TGTGCCAGCAGTTCGAACGGCAATGAGCAGTTCTTC
CDR3aa: CASSSNGNEQFF

abundance: .
j_gene: TRBJ1-4
d_gene: TRBD1
v_gene: TRBV6-1
CDR3nt: TGTGCCAGCAGTACACCGACAGGGACCAGTGAAAAACGGTTTTTT
CDR3aa: CASSTPTGTSEKRFF

abundance: once
j_gene: TRBJ2-1
d_gene: .
v_gene: TRBV28
CDR3nt: TGTGCCAGTAGTTTGAGGGGGGAGTTTTTCAATGAGCAGTTCTTC
CDR3aa: CASSLRGEFFNEQFF

abundance: many
j_gene: TRBJ1-1
d_gene: .
v_gene: TRBV3-1
CDR3nt: TGTGCCAGCACGGTTCAGGGTGGAACTGAAGCTTTCTTT
CDR3aa: CASTVQGGTEAFF

abundance: once
j_gene: TRBJ2-5
d_gene: TRBD1
v_gene: TRBV7-9
CDR3nt: TGTGCCAGCAGCTTAGAGTGGGACAGGGGTGAGACCCAGTACTTC
CDR3aa: CASSLEWDRGETQYF

abundance: .
j_gene: TRBJ2-3
d_gene: .
v_gene: TRBV5-1
CDR3nt: TGCGCCAGCAGCTTGGAACCTGCTCCGGGGGTAGCTAGCACAGATACGCAGTATTTT
CDR3aa: CASSLEPAPGVASTDTQYF

abundance: .
j_gene: TRBJ2-7
d_gene: TRBD1
v_gene: TRBV29-1
CDR3nt: TGCAGCGTTATACAGGGGGCTAGCTCCTGCAATGAGCAGTACTTC
CDR3aa: CSVIQGASSCNEQYF

abundance: once
j_gene: TRBJ1-4
d_gene: TRBD1
v_gene: TRBV28
CDR3nt: TGTGCCAGCAGTTCGGACCCTGACAGGGGACCAGAAAAACTGTTTTTT
CDR3aa: CASSSDPDRGPEKLFF

abundance: few
j_gene: TRBJ1-2
d_gene: .
v_gene: TRBV20-1
CDR3nt: TGCAGTGCTAGAGATGGCCCAGGGACCTATGGCTACACCTTC
CDR3aa: CSARDGPGTYGYTF

abundance: .
j_gene: TRBJ2-3
d_gene: .
v_gene: TRBV4-1
CDR3nt: TGCGCCAGTAATCATCGGGAGACAGATACGCAGTATTTT
CDR3aa: CASNHRETDTQYF

abundance: .
j_gene: TRBJ2-5
d_gene: TRBD1
v_gene: TRBV10-1
CDR3nt: TGCGCCAGCAGTGAGGGGACAGGGGGGATGGAGACCCAGTACTTC
CDR3aa: CASSEGTGGMETQYF

abundance: .
j_gene: TRBJ1-2
d_gene: TRBD1
v_gene: TRBV9
CDR3nt: TGTGCCAGCAGCGTAGGGAGGGGGCCTAACTATGGCTACACCTTC
CDR3aa: CASSVGRGPNYGYTF

abundance: .
j_gene: TRBJ2-6
d_gene: .
v_gene: TRBV25-1
CDR3nt: TGTGCCAGCAGATATGGGGCCAACGTCCTGACTTTC
CDR3aa: CASRYGANVLTF

abundance: .
j_gene: TRBJ2-7
d_gene: .
v_gene: TRBV19
CDR3nt: TGTGCCAGCAGCGATTTCCAAAGGGAAGGCGAGCAGTACTTC
CDR3aa: CASSDFQREGEQYF

abundance: .
j_gene: TRBJ2-1
d_gene: .
v_gene: TRBV7-9
CDR3nt: TGTGCCAGCAGCCCAACGGCGGGACACAATGAGCAGTTCTTC
CDR3aa: CASSPTAGHNEQFF

abundance: .
j_gene: TRBJ2-7
d_gene: TRBD1
v_gene: TRBV6-1
CDR3nt: TGTGCCAGCAGTGCCCGGGACAGGGGCCACGAGCAGTACTTC
CDR3aa: CASSARDRGHEQYF

abundance: .
j_gene: TRBJ2-3
d_gene: TRBD1
v_gene: TRBV7-2
CDR3nt: TGTGCCAGCAGCCAAGGTGGGACAGGGAGGGGAGATACGCAGTATTTT
CDR3aa: CASSQGGTGRGDTQYF

abundance: .
j_gene: TRBJ2-1
d_gene: .
v_gene: TRBV6-4
CDR3nt: TGTGCCAGCAGTGACCTCGCAGGTAGCAGGGACCAGTTCTTC
CDR3aa: CASSDLAGSRDQFF

abundance: many
j_gene: TRBJ2-5
d_gene: .
v_gene: TRBV18
CDR3nt: TGTGCTTCCTCACTGGGGGCGATGGAAGAGACCCAGTACTTC
CDR3aa: CASSLGAMEETQYF

abundance: few
j_gene: TRBJ1-5
d_gene: .
v_gene: TRBV28
CDR3nt: TGTGCCAGTCGGCAGACCAATAGCAATCAGCCCCAGCATTTT
CDR3aa: CASRQTNSNQPQHF

abundance: .
j_gene: TRBJ2-5
d_gene: .
v_gene: TRBV29-1
CDR3nt: TGCAGCGTTTCCGGACAGTACCAAGAGACCCAGTACTTC
CDR3aa: CSVSGQYQETQYF

abundance: few
j_gene: TRBJ2-7
d_gene: TRBD1
v_gene: TRBV27
CDR3nt: TGTGCCAGCAGTTCGCGTTTCGGGACAGGAGCCCCCTACGAGCAGTACTTC
CDR3aa: CASSSRFGTGAPYEQYF

abundance: few
j_gene: TRBJ1-4
d_gene: .
v_gene: TRBV5-1
CDR3nt: TGCGCCAGCAGCTTCCCGGGGGTGACGAACGAAAAACTGTTTTTT
CDR3aa: CASSFPGVTNEKLFF

abundance: few
j_gene: TRBJ1-1
d_gene: .
v_gene: TRBV5-5
CDR3nt: TGTGCCAGCAGCCTACAGGGACTCATGAACACTGAAGCTTTCTTT
CDR3aa: CASSLQGLMNTEAFF

abundance: .
j_gene: TRBJ1-2
d_gene: .
v_gene: TRBV4-1
CDR3nt: TGCGCCAGCAGCCAAGGTCGGGAGGGCTACACCTTC
CDR3aa: CASSQGREGYTF

abundance: few
j_gene: TRBJ2-4
d_gene: .
v_gene: TRBV5-1
CDR3nt: TGCGCCAGCAGCTCGAGTCAGGCATTCGGATCGGCCAAAAACATTCAGTACTTC
CDR3aa: CASSSSQAFGSAKNIQYF

abundance: .
j_gene: TRBJ2-7
d_gene: .
v_gene: TRBV7-2
CDR3nt: TGTGCCAGCAGGGGAATCGGGCAAACCGAGCAGTACTTC
CDR3aa: CASRGIGQTEQYF

abundance: few
j_gene: TRBJ1-2
d_gene: TRBD1
v_gene: TRBV9
CDR3nt: TGTGCCAGCAGCGTGGGACAGGGGGTAGCTGGCTACACCTTC
CDR3aa: CASSVGQGVAGYTF

abundance: .
j_gene: TRBJ2-2
d_gene: .
v_gene: TRBV7-8
CDR3nt: TGTGCCGTGGTGGGTGGCGGATTACCTCGAGTCACCGGGGAGCGGTTTTTT
CDR3aa: CAVVGGGLPRVTGERFF

abundance: .
j_gene: TRBJ2-7
d_gene: .
v_gene: TRBV5-6
CDR3nt: TGTGCCAGCAGCTTGGTGGGGCAGTGGGCCTACGAGCAGTACTTC
CDR3aa: CASSLVGQWAYEQYF

abundance: few
j_gene: TRBJ2-7
d_gene: TRBD1
v_gene: TRBV20-1
CDR3nt: TGCAGTACGGACAGGGGAGACGAGCAGTACTTC
CDR3aa: CSTDRGDEQYF

abundance: .
j_gene: TRBJ2-2
d_gene: TRBD1
v_gene: TRBV19
CDR3nt: TGTGCCAGTAACAGGGGGTGGACGAACACCGGGGAGCTGTTTTTT
CDR3aa: CASNRGWTNTGELFF

abundance: few
j_gene: TRBJ2-6
d_gene: .
v_gene: TRBV2
CDR3nt: TGTGCCAGCAGCCGAGGGGGTACTGGGGCCAACGTCCTGACTTTC
CDR3aa: CASSRGGTGANVLTF

abundance: .
j_gene: TRBJ1-2
d_gene: .
v_gene: TRBV2
CDR3nt: TGTGCCAGCAGAGGAGTGATCTACTATGGCTACACCTTC
CDR3aa: CASRGVIYYGYTF

abundance: .
j_gene: TRBJ1-5
d_gene: .
v_gene: TRBV10-3
CDR3nt: TGTGCCATCCGCTCAGACAGCGGGATCGGTCAGCCCCAGCATTTT
CDR3aa: CAIRSDSGIGQPQHF

abundance: once
j_gene: TRBJ2-1
d_gene: TRBD2
v_gene: TRBV7-7
CDR3nt: TGTGCCAGCAGCTTTAATCAGACTAGCTCGGATATGGGAGTCAATGAGCAGTTCTTC
CDR3aa: CASSFNQTSSDMGVNEQFF

abundance: few
j_gene: TRBJ2-7
d_gene: .
v_gene: TRBV7-2
CDR3nt: TGTGCCAGCAGCTCGCTAATTCAGGGTCCCTACGAGCAGTACTTC
CDR3aa: CASSSLIQGPYEQYF

abundance: many
j_gene: TRBJ2-7
d_gene: TRBD1
v_gene: TRBV29-1
CDR3nt: TGCAGCGTCGCGGACAGGGAGCAGTACTTC
CDR3aa: CSVADREQYF

abundance: many
j_gene: TRBJ2-7
d_gene: TRBD1
v_gene: TRBV7-8
CDR3nt: TGTGCCAGCAGCTCGACAGGGAGTGTGTACGAGCAGTACTTC
CDR3aa: CASSSTGSVYEQYF

abundance: .
j_gene: TRBJ2-5
d_gene: TRBD1
v_gene: TRBV5-6
CDR3nt: TGTGCCAGCAGCTTGGAGCGACAGGGCGGTGAGACCCAGTACTTC
CDR3aa: CASSLERQGGETQYF

abundance: few
j_gene: TRBJ2-7
d_gene: .
v_gene: TRBV7-9
CDR3nt: TGTGCCAGCAGCTTAGCGACCGGGACATTCTCCTACGAGCAGTACTTC
CDR3aa: CASSLATGTFSYEQYF

abundance: few
j_gene: TRBJ2-2
d_gene: TRBD1
v_gene: TRBV20-1
CDR3nt: TGCAGTGCACCTTTCGGGACAGCAAACACCGGGGAGCTGTTTTTT
CDR3aa: CSAPFGTANTGELFF

abundance: .
j_gene: TRBJ2-5
d_gene: TRBD2
v_gene: TRBV10-3
CDR3nt: TGTGCCTCCGCCGGGACTAGCGGGGGGGCGAAGGAGACCCAGTACTTC
CDR3aa: CASAGTSGGAKETQYF

abundance: few
j_gene: TRBJ2-1
d_gene: TRBD2
v_gene: TRBV27
CDR3nt: TGTGCCAGCAAAAAGGGAACTAGCGGGTACAATGAGCAGTTCTTC
CDR3aa: CASKKGTSGYNEQFF

abundance: few
j_gene: TRBJ1-6
d_gene: .
v_gene: TRBV4-1
CDR3nt: TGCGCCAGCAGCCAAGTTTTGGGGGCGAGCTCCTATAATTCACCCCTCCACTTT
CDR3aa: CASSQVLGASSYNSPLHF